This T cell receptor (beta chain) was sequenced in a study of T cells in women clearing cervical HPV infection. Study findings and constraints: TRBV6-7 relative abundance averaged roughly 0.099% in cases and roughly 0.17% in controls.

Assay: immunoSEQ multiplex PCR; the TCRdb copy retains only in-frame clones and omits some. Its clone listing holds tens of thousands of clones. The CDR3 consists of 13 residues. CDR1 and CDR2 from the germline V gene are SGHTA and FQGNSA. V was shortened by 3 bases and J by 7 bases, with 12 bases between the two germline ends. To note about this clone: Its antigen is not known. The DNA ends 3 residues before the CDR3 does, and the rest of the CDR3 is filled in from the germline J gene.

This chain uses TRBV7-2 with TRBJ2-5; unclear D gene. This clonotype was sampled from a woman aged 18 to 75 with a cervical HPV16 infection that either progressed to CIN3+ or cleared (not recorded which). Material: blood buffy coat. Incomplete CDR3 DNA: TGTGCCAGCAGCTTTTCCGCCATCGGGACC. Protein product: CASSFSAIGT. The entire CDR3 reads CASSFSAIGTQYF.